What follows describes a single T cell receptor beta chain. Sequencing used immunoSEQ multiplex PCR; TCRdb keeps in-frame clones, though not all of them. This sample carries 300,000 to 400,000 clones, more than 85% of them seen once, and the ten largest clones take about 0.93%. This record comes from a study of blood T cell repertoires in COVID-19. The sequence derives from a woman aged 25-40 years who had recovered from COVID-19. The specimen was PBMCs or T cells enriched from blood (not recorded which).

The CDR3 nucleotides are TGTGCCATCAGTGAGTCTCGGGCAGGGGGAAATAATGAAAAACTGTTTTTT. This encodes CAISESRAGGNNEKLFF. The V gene is TRBV10-3, the J gene TRBJ1-4; 7 bases are a match to TRBD1. This CDR3 is 17 amino acids long. Germline lookup yields CDR1 ENHRY and CDR2 SYGVKD. J gave up 4 bases and V 0 bases, and 8 bases lay outside the gene matches.